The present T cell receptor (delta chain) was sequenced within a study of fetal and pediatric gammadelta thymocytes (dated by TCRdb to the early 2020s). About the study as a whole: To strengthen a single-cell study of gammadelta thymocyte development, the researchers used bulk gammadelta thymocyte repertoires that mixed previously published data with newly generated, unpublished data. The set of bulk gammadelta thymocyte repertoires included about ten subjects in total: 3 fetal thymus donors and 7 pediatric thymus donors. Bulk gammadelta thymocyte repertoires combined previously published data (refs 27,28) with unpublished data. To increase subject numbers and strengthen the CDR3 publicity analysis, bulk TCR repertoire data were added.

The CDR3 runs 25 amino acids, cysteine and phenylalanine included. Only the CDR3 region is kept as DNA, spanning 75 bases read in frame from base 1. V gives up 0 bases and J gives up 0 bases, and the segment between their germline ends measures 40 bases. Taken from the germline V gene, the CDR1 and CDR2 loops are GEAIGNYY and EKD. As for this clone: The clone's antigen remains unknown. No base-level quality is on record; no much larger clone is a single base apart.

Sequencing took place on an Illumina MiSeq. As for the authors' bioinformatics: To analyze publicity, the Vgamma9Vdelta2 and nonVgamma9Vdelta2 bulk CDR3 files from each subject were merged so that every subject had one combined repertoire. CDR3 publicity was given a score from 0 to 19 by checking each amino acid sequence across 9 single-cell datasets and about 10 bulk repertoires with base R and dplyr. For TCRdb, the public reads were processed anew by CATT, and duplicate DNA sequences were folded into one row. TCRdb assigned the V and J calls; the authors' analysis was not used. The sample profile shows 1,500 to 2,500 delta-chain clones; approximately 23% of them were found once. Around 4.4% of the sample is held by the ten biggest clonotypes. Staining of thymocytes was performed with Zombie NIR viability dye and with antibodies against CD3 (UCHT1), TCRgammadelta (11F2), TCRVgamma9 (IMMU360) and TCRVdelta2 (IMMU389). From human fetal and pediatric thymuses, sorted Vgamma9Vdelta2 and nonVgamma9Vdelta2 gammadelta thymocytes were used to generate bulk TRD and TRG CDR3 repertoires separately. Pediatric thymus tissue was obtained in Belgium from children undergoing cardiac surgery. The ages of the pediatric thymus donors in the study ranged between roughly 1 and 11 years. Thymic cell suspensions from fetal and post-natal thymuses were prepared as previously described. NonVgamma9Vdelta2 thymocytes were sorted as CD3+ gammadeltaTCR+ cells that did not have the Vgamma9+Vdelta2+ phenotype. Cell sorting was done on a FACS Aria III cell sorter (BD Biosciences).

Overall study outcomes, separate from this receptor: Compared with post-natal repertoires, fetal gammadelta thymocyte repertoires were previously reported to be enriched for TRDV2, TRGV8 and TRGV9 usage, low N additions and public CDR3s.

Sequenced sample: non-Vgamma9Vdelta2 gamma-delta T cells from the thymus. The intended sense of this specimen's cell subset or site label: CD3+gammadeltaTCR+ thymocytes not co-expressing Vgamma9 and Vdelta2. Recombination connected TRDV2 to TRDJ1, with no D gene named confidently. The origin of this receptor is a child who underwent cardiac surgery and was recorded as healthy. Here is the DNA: TGTGCCTGTGACACCCTGGATTTTGTGCTGGAGCGTACACCTTGGGACCCCACGTACACCGATAAACTCATCTTT. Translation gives CACDTLDFVLERTPWDPTYTDKLIF.